A single sample is the source of the 5 T cell receptor beta chains below, sequenced in a study of cytotoxic CD8 clonotypes in ibrutinib-treated CLL. Measured with immunoSEQ multiplex PCR; TCRdb has only the in-frame clones, and not every one. This table holds 23,000 or so clones, about 75% found once. The sample here was PBMCs, taken after 24 months of ibrutinib treatment. The source of these receptors is a human donor with chronic lymphocytic leukemia.

This chain links TRBV14 with TRBJ1-5, with D unclear. Germline lookup yields CDR1 SGHDN and CDR2 FVKESK. This CDR3 spans 14 amino acids. Trimming cost V 1 base and J 1 base, with 5 bases left between them. CDR3 in amino acids: CASSQGSSNQPQHF. Written as DNA, the CDR3 is TGTGCCAGCAGCCAAGGGTCGAGCAATCAGCCCCAGCATTTT.

The chain has TRBV23-1 and TRBJ1-2, with 10 bases that match TRBD1. TRBV23-1 carries the ORF label, with uncertain function. V gave up 6 bases and J gave up 4 bases; unmatched junction bases: 8. The CDR3 is made up of 15 amino acids. CDR3 bases: TGCGCCAGCAGCCCAAGACAGGGGGCTAGCTATGGCTACACCTTC. Translating gives CASSPRQGASYGYTF.

This chain connects TRBV29-1 to TRBJ2-7, with D tentatively TRBD2 (6 bases). Trimming cost V 5 bases and J 5 bases, with 16 bases left between them. This CDR3 has 13 amino acids. Germline values: CDR1 SQVTM, CDR2 ANQGSEA. CDR3 DNA sequence: TGCAGCGTTCTCCCGGAGGGTACCAACGAGCAGTACTTC. Protein sequence: CSVLPEGTNEQYF.

This clone was found once. The chain is built from TRBV5-4 and TRBJ2-7; no reliable D call. This CDR3 region has 13 residues. Germline values: CDR1 SGHNT, CDR2 YYREEE (reference sequence). The V end was cut by 5 bases, the J end by 0 bases, with 9 bases between. CDR3 DNA: TGTGCCAGCAGGGACCTGGGCTCCTACGAGCAGTACTTC. Translating it yields CASRDLGSYEQYF.

This clone qualifies as medium-sized. V and J are TRBV6-6 and TRBJ2-5, with TRBD1 matching over 10 bases. After removal of 6 bases from V and 4 bases from J, the junction contained 5 bases not matched to a gene. CDR3 length: 14 amino acids. CDR1 and CDR2 (germline): MNHNY, SVGAGI (reference sequence). The CDR3 region has the DNA TGTGCCAGCAGGAAGACAGGGGGCACAGAGACCCAGTACTTC. Translation: CASRKTGGTETQYF.